This T cell receptor beta chain was identified in a study of OX40 agonist ivuxolimab in advanced cancers. At the level of the study: Patients received intravenous ivuxolimab every 2 weeks at 0.01 to 10 mg/kg. Study-wide findings and caveats: There was clonal expansion of CD4+ and CD8+ blood T cells by week 6 at 0.1 to 3.0 mg/kg.

Regarding this clone: The antigen remains undetermined.

The method was immunoSEQ multiplex PCR; TCRdb's version includes in-frame clones alone and lacks a portion of them. The table has about 15,000 clones, 81% seen once. The sample here was CD4+ or CD8+ T cells sorted from blood, taken in a trial of the OX40 agonist ivuxolimab. This TCR was recovered from an adult with an advanced solid tumor such as melanoma, head and neck, liver or kidney cancer.

The CDR3 is CASSLYLGNPEAFF. The DNA of the CDR3 is TGTGCCAGCAGTTTATATTTGGGCAATCCTGAAGCTTTCTTT. The V and J genes are TRBV27 and TRBJ1-1; the D is unclear. Trimming took 1 base from V and 6 from J, leaving 12 bases between them. The CDR3 is 14 amino acids. In germline, CDR1 is MNHEY, CDR2 SMNVEV (reference sequence).